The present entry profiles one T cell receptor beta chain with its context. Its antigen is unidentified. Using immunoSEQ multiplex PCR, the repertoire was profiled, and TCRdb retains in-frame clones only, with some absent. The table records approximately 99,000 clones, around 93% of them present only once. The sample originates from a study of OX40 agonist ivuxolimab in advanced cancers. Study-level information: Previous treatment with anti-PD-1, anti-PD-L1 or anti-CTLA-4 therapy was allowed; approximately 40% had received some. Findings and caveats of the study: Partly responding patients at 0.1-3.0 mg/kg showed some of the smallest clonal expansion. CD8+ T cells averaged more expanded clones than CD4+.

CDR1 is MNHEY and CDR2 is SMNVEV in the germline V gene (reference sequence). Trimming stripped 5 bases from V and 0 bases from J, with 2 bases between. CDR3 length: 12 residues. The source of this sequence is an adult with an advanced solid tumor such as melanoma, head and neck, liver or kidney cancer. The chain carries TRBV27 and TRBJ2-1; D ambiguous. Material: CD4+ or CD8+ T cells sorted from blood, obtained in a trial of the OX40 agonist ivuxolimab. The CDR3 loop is CASSRSYNEQFF. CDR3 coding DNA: TGTGCCAGCAGTCGCTCCTACAATGAGCAGTTCTTC.